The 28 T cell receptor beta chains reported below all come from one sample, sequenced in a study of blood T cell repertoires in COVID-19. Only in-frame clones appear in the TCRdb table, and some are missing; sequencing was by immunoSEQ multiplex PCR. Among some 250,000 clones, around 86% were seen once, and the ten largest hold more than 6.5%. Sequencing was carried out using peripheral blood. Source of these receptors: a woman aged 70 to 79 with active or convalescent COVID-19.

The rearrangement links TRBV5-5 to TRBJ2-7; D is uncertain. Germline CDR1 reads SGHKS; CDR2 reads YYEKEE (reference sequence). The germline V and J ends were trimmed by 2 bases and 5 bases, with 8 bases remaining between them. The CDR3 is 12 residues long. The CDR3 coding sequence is TGTGCCAGCAGCTTTACCCTACACGAGCAGTACTTC. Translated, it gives CASSFTLHEQYF.

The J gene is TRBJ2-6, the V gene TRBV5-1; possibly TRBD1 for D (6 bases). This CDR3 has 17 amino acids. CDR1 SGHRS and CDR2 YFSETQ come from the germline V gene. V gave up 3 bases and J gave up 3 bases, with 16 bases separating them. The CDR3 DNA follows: TGCGCCAGCAGCTCGGAACAGGGTAATTTTGGGGCCAACGTCCTGACTTTC. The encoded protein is CASSSEQGNFGANVLTF.

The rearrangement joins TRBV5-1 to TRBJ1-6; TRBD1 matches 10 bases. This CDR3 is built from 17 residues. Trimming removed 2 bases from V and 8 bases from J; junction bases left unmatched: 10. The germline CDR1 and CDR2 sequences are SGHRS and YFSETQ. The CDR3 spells CASSFGLLDRGDSPLHF. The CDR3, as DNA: TGCGCCAGCAGCTTTGGGTTACTGGACAGGGGGGATTCACCCCTCCACTTT.

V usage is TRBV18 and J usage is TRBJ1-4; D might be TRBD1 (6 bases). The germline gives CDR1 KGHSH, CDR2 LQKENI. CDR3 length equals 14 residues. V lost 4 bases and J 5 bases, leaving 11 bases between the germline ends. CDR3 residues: CASSLQGSNEKLFF. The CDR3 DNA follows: TGTGCCAGCTCACTACAGGGTTCGAATGAAAAACTGTTTTTT.

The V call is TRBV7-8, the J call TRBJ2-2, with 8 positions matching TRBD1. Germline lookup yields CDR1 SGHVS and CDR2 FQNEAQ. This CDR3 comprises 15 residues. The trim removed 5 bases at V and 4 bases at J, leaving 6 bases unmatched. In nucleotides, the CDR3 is TGTGCCAGCAGCACAGGGGGGTTTTTCACCGGGGAGCTGTTTTTT. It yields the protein CASSTGGFFTGELFF.

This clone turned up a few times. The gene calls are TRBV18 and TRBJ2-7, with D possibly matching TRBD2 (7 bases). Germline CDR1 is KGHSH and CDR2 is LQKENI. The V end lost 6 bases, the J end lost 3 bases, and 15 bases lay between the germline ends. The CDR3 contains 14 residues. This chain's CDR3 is CASSKGGGRYEQYF. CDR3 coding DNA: TGTGCCAGCTCCAAGGGAGGGGGTCGCTACGAGCAGTACTTC.

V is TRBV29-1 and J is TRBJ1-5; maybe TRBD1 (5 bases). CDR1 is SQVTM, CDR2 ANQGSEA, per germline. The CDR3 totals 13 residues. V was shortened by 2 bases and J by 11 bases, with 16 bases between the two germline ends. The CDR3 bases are TGCAGCGTTGAATGGGCACCGGGAGGGGCCCAGCATTTT. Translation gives CSVEWAPGGAQHF.

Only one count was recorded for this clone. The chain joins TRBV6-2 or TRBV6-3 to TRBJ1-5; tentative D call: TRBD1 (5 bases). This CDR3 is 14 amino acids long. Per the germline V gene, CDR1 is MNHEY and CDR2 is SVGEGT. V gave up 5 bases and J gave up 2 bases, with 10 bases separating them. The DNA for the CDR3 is TGTGCCAGCAGTACAGACAGTGGCAATCAGCCCCAGCATTTT. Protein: CASSTDSGNQPQHF.

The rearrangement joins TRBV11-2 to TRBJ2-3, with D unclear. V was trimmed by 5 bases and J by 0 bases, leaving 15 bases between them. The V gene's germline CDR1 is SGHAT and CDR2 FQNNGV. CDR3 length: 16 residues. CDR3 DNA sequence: TGTGCCAGCAGCCGCCTTGGGCAACGTAGCACAGATACGCAGTATTTT. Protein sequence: CASSRLGQRSTDTQYF.

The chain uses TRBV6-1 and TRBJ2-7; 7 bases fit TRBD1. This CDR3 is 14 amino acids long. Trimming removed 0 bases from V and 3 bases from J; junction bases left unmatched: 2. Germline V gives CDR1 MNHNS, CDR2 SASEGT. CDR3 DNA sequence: TGTGCCAGCAGTGAAGCGGGACAGATCTACGAGCAGTACTTC. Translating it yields CASSEAGQIYEQYF.

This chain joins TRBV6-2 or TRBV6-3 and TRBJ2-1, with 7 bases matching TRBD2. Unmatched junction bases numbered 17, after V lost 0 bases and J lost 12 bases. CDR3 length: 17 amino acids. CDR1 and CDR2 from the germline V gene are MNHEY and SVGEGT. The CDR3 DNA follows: TGTGCCAGCAGTTACTCGGCCGGGGGGAAGCTTCCAGGCGGGCAGTTCTTC. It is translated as CASSYSAGGKLPGGQFF.

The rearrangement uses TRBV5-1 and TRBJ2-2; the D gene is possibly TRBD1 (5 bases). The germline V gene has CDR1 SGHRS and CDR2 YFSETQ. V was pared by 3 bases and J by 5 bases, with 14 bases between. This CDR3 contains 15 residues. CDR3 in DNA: TGCGCCAGCAGCTGGGTAGAGACAGCTACCGGGGAGCTGTTTTTT. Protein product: CASSWVETATGELFF.

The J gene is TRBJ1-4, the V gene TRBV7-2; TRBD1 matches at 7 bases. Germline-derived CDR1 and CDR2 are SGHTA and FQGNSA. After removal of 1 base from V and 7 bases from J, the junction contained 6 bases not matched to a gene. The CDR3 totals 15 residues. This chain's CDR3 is CASSLVGGRGEKLFF. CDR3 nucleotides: TGTGCCAGCAGCTTAGTAGGGGGCAGGGGTGAAAAACTGTTTTTT.

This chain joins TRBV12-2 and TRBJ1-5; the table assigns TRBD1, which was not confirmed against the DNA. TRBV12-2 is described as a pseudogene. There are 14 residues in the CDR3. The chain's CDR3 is CASRPQGPNQPQHF. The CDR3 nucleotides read TGTGCAAGTCGTCCACAGGGTCCCAATCAGCCCCAGCATTTT.

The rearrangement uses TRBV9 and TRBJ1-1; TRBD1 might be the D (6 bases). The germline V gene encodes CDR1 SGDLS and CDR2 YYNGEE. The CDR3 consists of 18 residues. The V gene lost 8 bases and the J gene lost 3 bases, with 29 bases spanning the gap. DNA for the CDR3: TGTGCCAGACTGGGGGCAGGCCGGGAACGTCTAAGGGACACTGAAGCTTTCTTT. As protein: CARLGAGRERLRDTEAFF.

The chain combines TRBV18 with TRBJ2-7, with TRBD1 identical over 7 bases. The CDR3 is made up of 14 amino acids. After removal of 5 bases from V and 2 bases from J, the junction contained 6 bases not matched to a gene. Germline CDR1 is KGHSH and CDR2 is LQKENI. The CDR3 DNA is TGTGCCAGCTCATCCCCTGGACAGGCCTACGAGCAGTACTTC. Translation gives CASSSPGQAYEQYF.

This CDR3 is CASSGSGEQFF. CDR3 DNA sequence: TGTGCCAGCAGCGGTTCGGGAGAGCAGTTCTTC. V is TRBV9 and J is TRBJ2-1; D is possibly TRBD2 (5 bases). V was cut by 3 bases and J by 10 bases, with 8 bases left in between. CDR1 and CDR2 (germline): SGDLS, YYNGEE. CDR3 length equals 11 residues.

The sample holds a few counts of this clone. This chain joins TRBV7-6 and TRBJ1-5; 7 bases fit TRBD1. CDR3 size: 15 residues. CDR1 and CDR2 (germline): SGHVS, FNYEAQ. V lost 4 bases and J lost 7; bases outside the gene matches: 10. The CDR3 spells CASSSSGTATQPQHF. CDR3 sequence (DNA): TGTGCCAGCAGCTCCTCCGGGACAGCAACCCAGCCCCAGCATTTT.

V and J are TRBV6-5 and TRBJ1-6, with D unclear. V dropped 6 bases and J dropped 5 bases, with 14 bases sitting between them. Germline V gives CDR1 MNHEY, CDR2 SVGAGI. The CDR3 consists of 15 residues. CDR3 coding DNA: TGTGCCAGCAGATCCGGCCAGGCGAATAATTCACCCCTCCACTTT. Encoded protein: CASRSGQANNSPLHF.

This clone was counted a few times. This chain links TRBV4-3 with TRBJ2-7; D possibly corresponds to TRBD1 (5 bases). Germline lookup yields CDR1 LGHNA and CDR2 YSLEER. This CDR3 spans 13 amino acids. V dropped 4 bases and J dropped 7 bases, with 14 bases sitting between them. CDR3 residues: CASSLQGFGEQYF. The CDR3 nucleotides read TGCGCCAGCAGCCTGCAGGGATTTGGGGAGCAGTACTTC.

CDR3 nucleotides: TGCGCCAGCAGTGCCGGGACAACCTACGAGCAGTACTTC. This translates into CASSAGTTYEQYF. This rearrangement joins TRBV10-1 to TRBJ2-7, with D maybe TRBD1 (6 bases). CDR3 length equals 13 residues. Germline V gene lookup returns CDR1 WNHNN and CDR2 SYGVQD (reference sequence). V was shortened by 4 bases and J by 2 bases, with 9 bases between the two germline ends.

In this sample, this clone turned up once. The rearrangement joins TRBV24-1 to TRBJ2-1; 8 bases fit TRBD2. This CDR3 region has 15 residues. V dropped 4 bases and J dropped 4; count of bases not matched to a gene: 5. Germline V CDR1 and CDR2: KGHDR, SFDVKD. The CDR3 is CATSESGGQYNEQFF. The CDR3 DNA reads TGTGCCACCAGTGAGAGCGGGGGCCAATACAATGAGCAGTTCTTC.

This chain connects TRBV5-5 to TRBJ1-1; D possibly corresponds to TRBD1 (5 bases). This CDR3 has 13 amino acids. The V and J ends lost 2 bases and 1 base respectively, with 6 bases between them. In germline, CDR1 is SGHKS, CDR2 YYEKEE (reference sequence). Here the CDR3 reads CASSFGANTEAFF. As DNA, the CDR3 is TGTGCCAGCAGCTTTGGGGCGAACACTGAAGCTTTCTTT.

CDR3 coding DNA: TGTGCCACCAGTGAGGGACTAGCGGGGGGGTATTATGAGCAGTTCTTC. This gives the protein CATSEGLAGGYYEQFF. The chain links TRBV24-1 to TRBJ2-1, with 16 bases identical to TRBD2. CDR1 is KGHDR, CDR2 SFDVKD, per germline. This CDR3 comprises 16 residues. After removal of 4 bases from V and 8 bases from J, the junction contained 4 bases not matched to a gene.

CDR3 nucleotide sequence: TGTGCCAGCAGCTTTACAGGGGGAATAACTGGAAACACCATATATTTT. It encodes CASSFTGGITGNTIYF. The chain joins TRBV7-9 to TRBJ1-3; 8 bases are shared with TRBD1. This CDR3 is built from 16 residues. Unmatched junction bases numbered 6, after V lost 3 bases and J lost 2 bases. The V gene's germline CDR1 is SEHNR and CDR2 FQNEAQ (reference sequence).

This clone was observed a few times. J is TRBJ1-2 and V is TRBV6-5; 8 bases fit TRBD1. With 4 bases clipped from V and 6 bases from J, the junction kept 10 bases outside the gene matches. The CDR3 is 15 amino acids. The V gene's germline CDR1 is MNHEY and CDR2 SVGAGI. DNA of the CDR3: TGTGCCAGCAGTTTCCGACAGGGGACTTTCCATGGCTACACCTTC. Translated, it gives CASSFRQGTFHGYTF.

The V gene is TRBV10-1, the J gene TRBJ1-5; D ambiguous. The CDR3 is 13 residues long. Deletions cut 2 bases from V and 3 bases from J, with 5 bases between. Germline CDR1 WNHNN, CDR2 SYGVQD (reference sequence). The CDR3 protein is CASSEGDNQPQHF. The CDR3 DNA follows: TGCGCCAGCAGTGAGGGAGACAATCAGCCCCAGCATTTT.

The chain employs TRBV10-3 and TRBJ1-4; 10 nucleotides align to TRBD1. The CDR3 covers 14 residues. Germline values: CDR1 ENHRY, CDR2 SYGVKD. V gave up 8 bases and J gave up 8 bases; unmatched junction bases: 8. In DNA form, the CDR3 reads TGTGCCATCGGGGGGACAGGGGAAAGGGAAAAACTGTTTTTT. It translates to CAIGGTGEREKLFF.